The 12 T cell receptor beta chains below all came from one sample that was sequenced in a study of blood T cell repertoires in COVID-19. Clones were sequenced by immunoSEQ multiplex PCR, and TCRdb holds only the in-frame ones, with some missing. This repertoire shows roughly 670,000 clones, approximately 90% found once; its top ten account for about 0.26%. The sample consisted of peripheral blood. The receptors come from a woman under 30 with acute or convalescent COVID-19.

The genes are TRBV19 and TRBJ1-6; the match to TRBD1 covers 7 bases. Unmatched junction bases numbered 5, after V lost 7 bases and J lost 5 bases. The CDR3 consists of 14 residues. Germline CDR1 is LNHDA and CDR2 is SQIVND (reference sequence). CDR3 sequence: CASTLTGNNSPLHF. The CDR3 region has the DNA TGTGCCAGTACCTTGACAGGGAATAATTCACCCCTCCACTTT.

This chain uses TRBV5-1 with TRBJ2-3; 11 bases match TRBD2. CDR3 size: 16 residues. Germline trimming cut 3 bases from V and 6 bases from J; bases unmatched to any gene: 9. From germline, CDR1 is SGHRS and CDR2 YFSETQ. Written as DNA, the CDR3 is TGCGCCAGCAGCTCCTCGGTAGCGGGGGGGCCGGATACGCAGTATTTT. Translation: CASSSSVAGGPDTQYF.

This chain links TRBV5-4 with TRBJ2-1; tentatively, D is TRBD2 (5 bases). Trimming removed 4 bases from V and 0 bases from J, with 17 bases in between. Germline V gene data show CDR1 as SGHNT and CDR2 as YYREEE (reference sequence). The CDR3 extends over 17 amino acids. CDR3 loop: CASSPPVGLSSYNEQFF. The CDR3 bases are TGTGCCAGCAGCCCGCCCGTCGGACTGAGCTCCTACAATGAGCAGTTCTTC.

V gene TRBV12-5 combines with J gene TRBJ1-6; tentative D call: TRBD1 (6 bases). Trimming shortened V by 4 bases and J by 1 base, and 23 bases separated the two germline ends. The CDR3 loop spans 20 amino acids. Germline CDR1 and CDR2: LGHNT and FRNRAP. DNA for the CDR3: TGTGCTAGTGGTTCCCTCCACCGGGGAGGGGGGGAGTCCTATAATTCACCCCTCCACTTT. This encodes CASGSLHRGGGESYNSPLHF.

This chain uses TRBV9 with TRBJ1-6; D possibly corresponds to TRBD1 (6 bases). Germline V gives CDR1 SGDLS, CDR2 YYNGEE. The CDR3 is 15 amino acids. The ends were cut back, 3 bases at V and 5 bases at J, with 12 bases in the middle. CDR3: CASSARTAHNSPLHF. The CDR3 bases are TGTGCCAGCAGCGCACGGACAGCCCATAATTCACCCCTCCACTTT.

This chain uses TRBV19 with TRBJ1-2; 10 bases line up with TRBD1. The CDR3 extends over 16 amino acids. J lost 7 bases, V lost 7 bases, and 15 bases had no gene match. CDR1 is LNHDA, CDR2 SQIVND, per germline (reference sequence). The CDR3 here is CASKRDRGIDRGGYTF. CDR3 nucleotides: TGTGCCAGTAAGAGGGACAGGGGTATAGATCGAGGTGGCTACACCTTC. The entire variable domain, with the rest obtained from reference TRBV19 and TRBJ1-2, is as follows: DGGITQSPKYLFRKEGQNVTLSCEQNLNHDAMYWYRQDPGQGLRLIYYSQIVNDFQKGDIAEGYSVSREKKESFPLTVTSAQKNPTAFYLCASKRDRGIDRGGYTFGSGTRLTVV.

This clone occurred a few times. V usage is TRBV5-1 and J usage is TRBJ2-3, with 7 bases matching TRBD1. V shed 3 bases and J 4 bases; nucleotides not matched to a gene: 2. Per germline, CDR1 SGHRS and CDR2 YFSETQ. This CDR3 has 13 residues. The CDR3 nucleotides are TGCGCCAGCAGCTGGACAGGCCCAGATACGCAGTATTTT. Protein: CASSWTGPDTQYF.

The chain links TRBV6-5 to TRBJ2-7; D perhaps matches TRBD1 (5 bases). Trimming removed 6 bases from V and 5 bases from J, with 11 bases in between. This CDR3 comprises 12 residues. Germline V CDR1 and CDR2: MNHEY, SVGAGI. CDR3 in amino acids: CASRTTGDEQYF. The CDR3 DNA sequence: TGTGCCAGCAGAACAACAGGTGACGAGCAGTACTTC.

The genes are TRBV6-2 or TRBV6-3 and TRBJ1-5, with 7 bases aligning to TRBD1. The germline gives CDR1 MNHEY, CDR2 SVGEGT. The J segment lost 3 bases and the V segment lost 6 bases, leaving 11 bases of the junction unmatched. This CDR3 spans 16 amino acids. CDR3 residues: CASSPARDSPNQPQHF. CDR3 DNA sequence: TGTGCCAGCAGCCCCGCCCGGGACAGTCCCAATCAGCCCCAGCATTTT.

As concerns this clone: At the DNA level, this CDR3 is encoded by other sequences in the same sample as well. This chain links TRBV12-3 or TRBV12-4 with TRBJ1-2, with D possibly TRBD1 on 6 matching bases. Trimming removed 4 bases at V and 5 bases at J, with 8 bases between. The CDR3 consists of 12 residues. CDR3 coding DNA: TGTGCCAGCAGTTCTCAGGGGTATGGCTACACCTTC. Translated: CASSSQGYGYTF.

This clone is a singleton in its sample. This sequence joins TRBV5-1 and TRBJ1-5, with a tentative D call TRBD1 (6 bases). From germline, CDR1 is SGHRS and CDR2 YFSETQ. The CDR3 consists of 16 residues. Trimming stripped 0 bases from V and 3 bases from J, with 13 bases between. CDR3 sequence reads: CASSLEAGVNNQPQHF. CDR3 DNA sequence: TGCGCCAGCAGCTTGGAGGCAGGGGTCAACAATCAGCCCCAGCATTTT.

The chain uses TRBV27 and TRBJ2-2; a possible D gene is TRBD2 (5 bases). Per germline, CDR1 MNHEY and CDR2 SMNVEV (reference sequence). The V end was cut by 4 bases, the J end by 5 bases, with 14 bases between. CDR3 size: 15 residues. The CDR3 here is CASSSGRWETGELFF. The CDR3 region has the DNA TGTGCCAGCAGTTCGGGCAGGTGGGAGACCGGGGAGCTGTTTTTT.